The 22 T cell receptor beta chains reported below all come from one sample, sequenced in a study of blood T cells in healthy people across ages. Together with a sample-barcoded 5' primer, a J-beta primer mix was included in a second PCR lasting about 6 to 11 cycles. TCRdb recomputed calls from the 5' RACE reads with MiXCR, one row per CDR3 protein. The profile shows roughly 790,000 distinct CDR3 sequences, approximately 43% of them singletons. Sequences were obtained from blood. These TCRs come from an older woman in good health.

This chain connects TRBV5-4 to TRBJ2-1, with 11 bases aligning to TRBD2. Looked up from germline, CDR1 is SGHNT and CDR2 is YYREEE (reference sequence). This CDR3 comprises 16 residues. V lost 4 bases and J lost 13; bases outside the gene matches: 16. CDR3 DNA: TGTGCCAGCAGCCCGGGGGATAGCGGGAGGGCAGAGACCCAGTTCTTC. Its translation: CASSPGDSGRAETQFF.

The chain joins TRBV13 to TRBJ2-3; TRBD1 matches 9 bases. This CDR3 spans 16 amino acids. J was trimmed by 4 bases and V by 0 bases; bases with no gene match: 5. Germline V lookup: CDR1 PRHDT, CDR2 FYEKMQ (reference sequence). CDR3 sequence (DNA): TGTGCCAGCAGCTTAGGTGAGGGACAGGGCGCAGATACGCAGTATTTT. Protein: CASSLGEGQGADTQYF.

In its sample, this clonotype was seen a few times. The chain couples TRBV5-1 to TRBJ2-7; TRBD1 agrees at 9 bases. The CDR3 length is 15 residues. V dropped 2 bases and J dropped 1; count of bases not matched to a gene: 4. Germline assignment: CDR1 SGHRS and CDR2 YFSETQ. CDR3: CASSFSDRGSYEQYF. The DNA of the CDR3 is TGCGCCAGCAGCTTCAGTGACAGGGGGTCCTACGAGCAGTACTTC.

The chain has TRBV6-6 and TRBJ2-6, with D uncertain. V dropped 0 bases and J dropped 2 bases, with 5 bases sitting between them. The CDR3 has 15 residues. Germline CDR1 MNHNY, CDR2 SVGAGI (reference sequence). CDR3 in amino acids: CASSYSSTGANVLTF. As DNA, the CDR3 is TGTGCCAGCAGTTACTCAAGTACTGGGGCCAACGTCCTGACTTTC.

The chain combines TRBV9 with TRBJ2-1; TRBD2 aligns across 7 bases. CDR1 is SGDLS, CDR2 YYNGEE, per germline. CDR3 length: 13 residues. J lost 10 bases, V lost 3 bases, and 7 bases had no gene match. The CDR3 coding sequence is TGTGCCAGCAGCGCTCCGGGACTACACGAGCAGTTCTTC. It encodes CASSAPGLHEQFF. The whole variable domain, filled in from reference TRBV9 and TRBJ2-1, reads DSGVTQTPKHLITATGQRVTLRCSPRSGDLSVYWYQQSLDQGLQFLIQYYNGEERAKGNILERFSAQQFPDLHSELNLSSLELGDSALYFCASSAPGLHEQFFGPGTRLTVL.

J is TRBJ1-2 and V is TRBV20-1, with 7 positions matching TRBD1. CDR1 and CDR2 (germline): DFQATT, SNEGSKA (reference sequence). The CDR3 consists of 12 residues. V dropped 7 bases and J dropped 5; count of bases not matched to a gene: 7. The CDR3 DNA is TGCAGTGTTTCACAGGGGAGATATGGCTACACCTTC. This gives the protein CSVSQGRYGYTF.

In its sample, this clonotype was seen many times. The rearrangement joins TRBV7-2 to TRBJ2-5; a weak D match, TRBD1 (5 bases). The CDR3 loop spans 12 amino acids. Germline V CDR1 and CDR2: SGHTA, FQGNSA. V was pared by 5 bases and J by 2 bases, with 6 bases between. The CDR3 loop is CASSRQQETQYF. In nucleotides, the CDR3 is TGTGCCAGCAGCCGACAGCAAGAGACCCAGTACTTC.

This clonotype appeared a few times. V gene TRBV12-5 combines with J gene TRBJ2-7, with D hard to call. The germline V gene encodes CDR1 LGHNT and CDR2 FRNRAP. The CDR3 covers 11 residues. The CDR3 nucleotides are TGTGCCGGCGGCACCTACAATGAGCAGTACTTC. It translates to CAGGTYNEQYF.

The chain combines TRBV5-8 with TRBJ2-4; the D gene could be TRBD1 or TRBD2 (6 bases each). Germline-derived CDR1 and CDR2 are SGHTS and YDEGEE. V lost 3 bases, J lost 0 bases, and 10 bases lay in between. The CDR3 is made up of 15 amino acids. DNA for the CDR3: TGTGCCAGCAGCTGGGGGGCCCTAGCCAAAAACATTCAGTACTTC. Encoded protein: CASSWGALAKNIQYF.

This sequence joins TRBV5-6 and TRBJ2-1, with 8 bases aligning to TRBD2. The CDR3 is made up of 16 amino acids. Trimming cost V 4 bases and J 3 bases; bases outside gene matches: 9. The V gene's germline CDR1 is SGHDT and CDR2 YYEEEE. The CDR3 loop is CASSTLAALDYNEQFF. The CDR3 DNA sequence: TGTGCCAGCAGCACACTAGCGGCACTAGACTACAATGAGCAGTTCTTC.

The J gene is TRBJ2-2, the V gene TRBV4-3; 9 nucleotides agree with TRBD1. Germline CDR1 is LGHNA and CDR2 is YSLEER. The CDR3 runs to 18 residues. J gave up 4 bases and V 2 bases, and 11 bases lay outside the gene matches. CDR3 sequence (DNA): TGCGCCAGCAGCCAAAGTAAACTACAGGGGGCGCGCACCGGGGAGCTGTTTTTT. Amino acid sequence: CASSQSKLQGARTGELFF.

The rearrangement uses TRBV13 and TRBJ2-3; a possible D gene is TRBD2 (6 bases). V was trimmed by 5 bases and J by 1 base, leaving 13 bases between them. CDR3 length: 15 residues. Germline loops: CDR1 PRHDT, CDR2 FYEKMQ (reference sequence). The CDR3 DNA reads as TGTGCCAGCAGCCCCCGGGGGACCCGCACAGATACGCAGTATTTT. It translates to CASSPRGTRTDTQYF.

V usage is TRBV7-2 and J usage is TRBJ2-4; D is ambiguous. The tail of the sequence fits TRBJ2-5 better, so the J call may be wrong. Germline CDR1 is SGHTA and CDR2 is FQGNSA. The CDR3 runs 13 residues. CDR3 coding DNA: TGTGCCAGCGCCGTTTGGCTCGGAGAGACCCAGTACTTC. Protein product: CASAVWLGETQYF.

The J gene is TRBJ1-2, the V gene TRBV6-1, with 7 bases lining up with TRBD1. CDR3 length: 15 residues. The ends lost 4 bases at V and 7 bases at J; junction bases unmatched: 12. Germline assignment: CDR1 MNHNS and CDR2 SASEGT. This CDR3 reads CASSVDRVASFGYTF. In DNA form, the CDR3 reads TGTGCCAGCAGTGTCGACAGGGTTGCATCCTTTGGCTACACCTTC.

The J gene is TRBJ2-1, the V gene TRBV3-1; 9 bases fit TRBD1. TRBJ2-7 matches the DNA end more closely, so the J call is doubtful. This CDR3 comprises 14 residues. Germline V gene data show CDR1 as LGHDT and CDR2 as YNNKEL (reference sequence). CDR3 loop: CASTLGTGNNEQYF. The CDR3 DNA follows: TGTGCCAGCACCCTCGGGACAGGGAACAATGAGCAGTACTTC.

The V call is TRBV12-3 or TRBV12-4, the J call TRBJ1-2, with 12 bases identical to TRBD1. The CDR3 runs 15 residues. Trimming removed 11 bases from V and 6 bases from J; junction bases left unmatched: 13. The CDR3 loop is CAGRVRDRGHNGYTF. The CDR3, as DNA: TGTGCCGGTAGAGTTAGGGACAGGGGGCACAATGGCTACACCTTC.

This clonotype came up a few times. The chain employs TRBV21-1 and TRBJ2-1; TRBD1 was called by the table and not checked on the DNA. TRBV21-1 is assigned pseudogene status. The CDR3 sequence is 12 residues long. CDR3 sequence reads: CASSIRTGGKFF. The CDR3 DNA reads TGTGCCAGCAGCATACGGACAGGGGGCAAGTTCTTC.

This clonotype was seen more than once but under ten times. CDR3 residues: CASSLGQGMDEQYF. The CDR3 DNA reads TGTGCCAGCAGTTTGGGGCAGGGGATGGACGAGCAGTACTTC. V and J are TRBV12-3 or TRBV12-4 and TRBJ2-7; TRBD1 might be the D (6 bases). CDR3 length: 14 residues. V lost 3 bases to trimming and J lost 5 bases, with 14 bases between them.

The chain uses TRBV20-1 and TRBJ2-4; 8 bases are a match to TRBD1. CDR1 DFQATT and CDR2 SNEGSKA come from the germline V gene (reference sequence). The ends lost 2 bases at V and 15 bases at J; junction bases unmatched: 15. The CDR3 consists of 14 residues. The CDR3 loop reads CSARSRGLKETRYF. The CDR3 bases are TGCAGTGCTAGATCCAGGGGGCTAAAGGAGACCCGGTACTTC.

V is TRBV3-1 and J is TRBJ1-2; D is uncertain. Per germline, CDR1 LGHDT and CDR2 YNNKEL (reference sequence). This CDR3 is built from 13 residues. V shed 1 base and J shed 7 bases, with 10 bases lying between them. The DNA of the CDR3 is TGTGCCAGCAGCCAAGTTGGGAGTCGTGGCTACACCTTC. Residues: CASSQVGSRGYTF.

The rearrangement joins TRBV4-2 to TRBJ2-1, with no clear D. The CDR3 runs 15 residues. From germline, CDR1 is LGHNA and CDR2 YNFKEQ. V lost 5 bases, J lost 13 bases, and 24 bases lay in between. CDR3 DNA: TGTGCCAGCAGCAAGAGCTTTAACACGCAAGAGACCCAGTTCTTC. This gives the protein CASSKSFNTQETQFF.

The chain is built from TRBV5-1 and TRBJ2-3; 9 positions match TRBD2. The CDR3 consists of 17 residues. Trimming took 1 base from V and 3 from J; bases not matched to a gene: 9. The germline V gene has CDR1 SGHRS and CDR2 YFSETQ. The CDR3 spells CASSLIGASGITDTQYF. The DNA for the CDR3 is TGCGCCAGCAGCTTGATTGGGGCTAGCGGGATAACAGATACGCAGTATTTT.